The 17 T cell receptor beta chains below come from one sample, sequenced in a study of cytomegalovirus exposure and HLA in healthy donors. Use of 60 Vbeta and 13 Jbeta primers characterized the PCR. The method was immunoSEQ multiplex PCR; TCRdb's version includes in-frame clones alone and lacks a portion of them. This table holds 100,000 to 150,000 clones, roughly 75% found once. The specimen was PBMCs. These receptors originate from a man aged 30 to 45 in good health and CMV-seropositive.

This clone was seen a single time. This chain links TRBV18 with TRBJ2-1, with 12 bases aligning to TRBD2. CDR3 length: 17 amino acids. The V and J ends lost 2 bases and 1 base, in that order; junction bases with no gene match: 3. CDR1 and CDR2 from the germline V gene are KGHSH and LQKENI. CDR3 loop: CASSPRTSGISYNEQFF. The CDR3 region has the DNA TGTGCCAGCTCACCAAGGACTAGCGGGATTTCCTACAATGAGCAGTTCTTC.

This rearrangement joins TRBV27 to TRBJ1-2, with D maybe TRBD1 (5 bases). Germline V gene lookup returns CDR1 MNHEY and CDR2 SMNVEV (reference sequence). The CDR3 consists of 14 residues. V was shortened by 5 bases and J by 4 bases, with 14 bases between the two germline ends. CDR3 region: CASSPGNFGYGYTF. The CDR3 region has the DNA TGTGCCAGCAGTCCAGGGAATTTTGGCTATGGCTACACCTTC.

Here the CDR3 DNA reads TGCGCCAGCAGCTACTTTAGCGCGGGGTCCTACAATGAGCAGTTCTTC. Translating gives CASSYFSAGSYNEQFF. The chain carries TRBV5-1 and TRBJ2-1, with D perhaps matching TRBD2 (6 bases). V was cut by 3 bases and J by 1 base, with 14 bases left in between. CDR1 SGHRS and CDR2 YFSETQ come from the germline V gene. CDR3 length: 16 amino acids.

This clone has a single count. V gene TRBV4-2 combines with J gene TRBJ1-4; tentative D call: TRBD1 (6 bases). This CDR3 has 16 amino acids. Germline assignment: CDR1 LGHNA and CDR2 YNFKEQ. V was shortened by 5 bases and J by 1 base, with 14 bases between the two germline ends. CDR3 bases: TGTGCCAGCAGCGCACGATTACAGGGAACTAATGAAAAACTGTTTTTT. Protein product: CASSARLQGTNEKLFF.

The CDR3 region has the DNA TGTGCCAGCAGCTTAGCGCTGGGGGGAGTGGTTCACAATGAGCAGTTCTTC. This gives the protein CASSLALGGVVHNEQFF. The chain combines TRBV7-2 with TRBJ2-1; the D gene is possibly TRBD2 (6 bases). This CDR3 spans 17 amino acids. V dropped 0 bases and J dropped 5 bases, with 17 bases sitting between them. Germline values: CDR1 SGHTA, CDR2 FQGNSA. Combining the CDR3 with reference TRBV7-2 and TRBJ2-1 gives the whole variable domain GAGVSQSPSNKVTEKGKDVELRCDPISGHTALYWYRQSLGQGLEFLIYFQGNSAPDKSGLPSDRFSAERTGGSVSTLTIQRTQQEDSAVYLCASSLALGGVVHNEQFFGPGTRLTVL.

The J gene is TRBJ2-1, the V gene TRBV4-3; weak D call: TRBD2 (6 bases). Deletions cut 4 bases from V and 4 bases from J, with 8 bases between. The CDR3 length is 13 residues. CDR1 LGHNA and CDR2 YSLEER come from the germline V gene. CDR3 bases: TGCGCCAGCAGCCGAGGGACTTACAATGAGCAGTTCTTC. It yields the protein CASSRGTYNEQFF.

This rearrangement joins TRBV4-2 to TRBJ1-1; D gene ambiguous. V gave up 4 bases and J gave up 1 base, with 10 bases separating them. Germline V CDR1 and CDR2: LGHNA, YNFKEQ. This CDR3 spans 14 amino acids. The CDR3: CASSPPGRNTEAFF. The CDR3 DNA is TGTGCCAGCAGCCCACCCGGGAGGAACACTGAAGCTTTCTTT.

This chain joins TRBV6-1 and TRBJ1-2; D might be TRBD1 (5 bases). Germline-derived CDR1 and CDR2 are MNHNS and SASEGT. The CDR3 covers 15 residues. V was shortened by 2 bases and J by 2 bases, with 12 bases between the two germline ends. The CDR3 DNA sequence: TGTGCCAGCAGTGAAAAGGGGAAAGGAAACTATGGCTACACCTTC. As protein: CASSEKGKGNYGYTF.

The J gene is TRBJ2-1, the V gene TRBV6-4; D gene uncertain. V dropped 0 bases and J dropped 4 bases, with 4 bases sitting between them. The CDR3 covers 13 residues. The V gene's germline CDR1 is MRHNA and CDR2 SNTAGT. In nucleotides, the CDR3 is TGTGCCAGCAGTGACTCCTTGTACAATGAGCAGTTCTTC. Protein: CASSDSLYNEQFF.

The chain uses TRBV28 and TRBJ2-7; possible D gene TRBD2, 6 bases. Trimming took 1 base from V and 7 from J, leaving 14 bases between them. The CDR3 loop spans 14 amino acids. Germline CDR1 reads MDHEN; CDR2 reads SYDVKM. The DNA of the CDR3 is TGTGCCAGCAGTTTATTCGACCCGCGGGGTGAGCAGTACTTC. This sequence encodes CASSLFDPRGEQYF.

This chain joins TRBV4-1 and TRBJ2-7; tentatively, D is TRBD1 (5 bases). The CDR3 sequence is 17 residues long. Trimming removed 0 bases at V and 5 bases at J, with 20 bases between. Germline V gene lookup returns CDR1 MGHRA and CDR2 YSYEKL. The DNA for the CDR3 is TGCGCCAGCAGCCAAGATCGGACCTCCTCCCTAGGGGACGAGCAGTACTTC. Translating it yields CASSQDRTSSLGDEQYF.

The V and J genes are TRBV7-9 and TRBJ1-2; D is ambiguous. The CDR3 consists of 16 residues. Germline lookup yields CDR1 SEHNR and CDR2 FQNEAQ (reference sequence). V lost 3 bases and J lost 0, with 14 bases in between. In DNA form, the CDR3 reads TGTGCCAGCAGCTTGAATGGGCAGACCACTAACTATGGCTACACCTTC. It specifies CASSLNGQTTNYGYTF.

The chain has TRBV4-2 and TRBJ2-5, with TRBD2 matching 12 bases. The CDR3 has 17 residues. CDR1 and CDR2 from the germline V gene are LGHNA and YNFKEQ. Unmatched junction bases numbered 3, after V lost 0 bases and J lost 1 base. This CDR3 is CASSQDGTSGPQETQYF. In DNA, the CDR3 is TGTGCCAGCAGCCAAGATGGGACTAGCGGGCCCCAAGAGACCCAGTACTTC.

J is TRBJ2-7 and V is TRBV27; a possible D gene is TRBD1 (6 bases). This CDR3 comprises 13 residues. CDR1 and CDR2 (germline): MNHEY, SMNVEV (reference sequence). V was shortened by 7 bases and J by 5 bases, with 15 bases between the two germline ends. This chain's CDR3 is CASKGGGGDEQYF. In DNA, the CDR3 is TGTGCCAGCAAAGGTGGGGGCGGCGACGAGCAGTACTTC.

The chain couples TRBV30 to TRBJ1-6; TRBD1 is a possible D gene (5 bases). The CDR3 spans 16 residues. V dropped 3 bases and J dropped 7 bases, with 19 bases sitting between them. CDR1 is GTSNPN and CDR2 is SVGIG in the germline V gene (reference sequence). CDR3 in DNA: TGTGCCTGGAGAGACCTTGGGCCCTGGGGCAATTCACCCCTCCACTTT. Translated, it gives CAWRDLGPWGNSPLHF.

In its sample, this clone was seen once. V is TRBV30 and J is TRBJ1-1, with a possible D match to TRBD1 (5 bases). Germline V gene data show CDR1 as GTSNPN and CDR2 as SVGIG (reference sequence). Trimming took off 0 bases at V and 4 bases at J, with 9 bases between the two ends. The CDR3 runs 13 residues. The CDR3 is CAWSVLRGTEAFF. The CDR3 DNA sequence: TGTGCCTGGAGTGTACTTAGGGGCACTGAAGCTTTCTTT.

The J gene is TRBJ2-7, the V gene TRBV4-2, with 9 bases that match TRBD1. The V gene's germline CDR1 is LGHNA and CDR2 YNFKEQ. The ends lost 0 bases at V and 5 bases at J; junction bases unmatched: 8. The CDR3 sequence is 16 residues long. CDR3 DNA: TGTGCCAGCAGCCAAGACCCCGGGACAGGGAGCAACGAGCAGTACTTC. Amino acid sequence: CASSQDPGTGSNEQYF.